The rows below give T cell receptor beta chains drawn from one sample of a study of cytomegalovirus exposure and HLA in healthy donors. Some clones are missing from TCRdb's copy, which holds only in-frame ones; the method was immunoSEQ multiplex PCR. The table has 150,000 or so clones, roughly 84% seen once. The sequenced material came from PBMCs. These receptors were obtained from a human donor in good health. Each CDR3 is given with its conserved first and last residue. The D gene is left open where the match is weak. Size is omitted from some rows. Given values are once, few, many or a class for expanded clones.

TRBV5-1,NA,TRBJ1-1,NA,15,TGCGCCAGCAGCTTGGTTATTCCAGGGTACACTGAAGCTTTCTTT,CASSLVIPGYTEAFF
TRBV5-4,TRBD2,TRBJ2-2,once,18,TGTGCCAGCAGCATTCCTCCCCCAGGGACTAGCATTTCCGGGGAGCTGTTTTTT,CASSIPPPGTSISGELFF
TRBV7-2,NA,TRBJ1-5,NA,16,TGTGCCAGCAGCTTAGTGTGGGGAGGGGGCAATCAGCCCCAGCATTTT,CASSLVWGGGNQPQHF
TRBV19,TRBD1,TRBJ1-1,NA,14,TGTGCCAGTAGCTCGAGGGGGCGGATCACTGAAGCTTTCTTT,CASSSRGRITEAFF
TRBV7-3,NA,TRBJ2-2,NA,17,TGTGCCAGCAGCTTAGAGGCGCAGAGAACGAACACCGGGGAGCTGTTTTTT,CASSLEAQRTNTGELFF
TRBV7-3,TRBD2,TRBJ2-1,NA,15,TGTGCCAGCAGCCAGGGGACTAGCGGTGCCAATGAGCAGTTCTTC,CASSQGTSGANEQFF
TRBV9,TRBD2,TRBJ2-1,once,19,TGTGCCAGCAGCGTATTAGGGCTAGCGGGGGCCGGGGAGTACAATGAGCAGTTCTTC,CASSVLGLAGAGEYNEQFF
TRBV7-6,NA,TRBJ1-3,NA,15,TGTGCCAGCAGCTTATCCGACAACTCTGGAAACACCATATATTTT,CASSLSDNSGNTIYF
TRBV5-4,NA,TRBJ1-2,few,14,TGTGCCAGCAGCTTGCCTGACGGGTCTTATGGCTACACCTTC,CASSLPDGSYGYTF
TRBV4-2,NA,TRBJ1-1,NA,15,TGTGCCAGCAGTTATACCCCGGGAGGGGGCACTGAAGCTTTCTTT,CASSYTPGGGTEAFF
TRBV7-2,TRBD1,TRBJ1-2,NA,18,TGTGCCAGCAGCTTAGAAAGCGTAGAGAGAGGGGGACAGGGAGGCTACACCTTC,CASSLESVERGGQGGYTF